These 6 T cell receptor beta chains were all obtained from the same sample, sequenced in a study of tumor and adjacent non-tumor tissue in lung cancer (dated by TCRdb to about 2018). Bulk unsorted tissue served as the source for RNA extraction, and RNA quality was assessed using a NanoDrop ND-1000 and an Agilent 2100. Distant non-tumor tissue taken more than 3 cm from the tumor edge was used as the normal lung sample. Libraries were built with multiplex PCR. These reads were obtained on an Illumina HiSeq 2500. Following protocols modified from ARM-PCR, the researchers constructed TCRbeta libraries through three rounds of nested PCR with primers (Table S4). The public reads were reanalyzed by TCRdb: fastp trimming at Q25, MiXCR alignment, in-frame beta chains only. Rows matching on CDR3 protein sequence are summarized as one entry with the most common DNA and genes. For this sample there are roughly 90,000 distinct CDR3 sequences; approximately 73% appear just once. The ten top clones hold 20% to 25% of the sample.

Material: distant non-tumor lung tissue. The receptor set was obtained from a woman in her forties or fifties with non-small cell lung cancer.

The sample holds one count of this clonotype. A junction end diverges from the germline sequence, so it may reflect a read error. This CDR3 reads CSVHRGLSTGAFF. The DNA for the CDR3 is TGCAGCGTTCACAGGGGTCTCAGCACTGGAGCTTTCTTT. This chain links TRBV29-1 with TRBJ1-1; TRBD1 matches 7 bases. The germline V gene has CDR1 SQVTM and CDR2 ANQGSEA. CDR3 size: 13 residues.

Note on this clonotype: A read error may produce the germline difference seen at one junction end. The chain is built from TRBV12-5 and TRBJ2-1, with 8 bases matching TRBD1. The CDR3 totals 15 residues. Germline V gene sequence: CDR1 LGHNT, CDR2 FRNRAP. This chain's CDR3 is CASSLPGQDVHGHFF. In DNA, the CDR3 is TGTGCTAGTAGTTTGCCGGGACAGGACGTCCATGGGCACTTCTTC.

The chain joins TRBV12-3 or TRBV12-4 to TRBJ2-2; D gene ambiguous. The germline V and J ends were trimmed by 4 bases and 8 bases, with 17 bases remaining between them. The length of the CDR3 is 15 residues. Here the CDR3 DNA reads TGTGCCAGCAGTTCTCATATACTTGGTAGGGGGGAGCTGTTTTTT. Residues: CASSSHILGRGELFF.

Concerning this clonotype: This is likely a read error, given that the CDR3 carries no conserved phenylalanine or tryptophan at its end. The DNA is omitted, as the CDR3 cannot be located on it reliably, and the CDR3 follows TCRdb's listing. V and J are TRBV11-3 and TRBJ2-1; TRBD2, as called in the table, went unchecked against the DNA. CDR1 and CDR2 from the germline V gene are SGHNT and YENEEA. Termini included, the CDR3 measures 16 amino acids. CDR3 amino acids: CASSGTSGSTYNEQFS.

At least ten counts were recorded for this clonotype. This chain joins TRBV28 and TRBJ2-7; TRBD1 matches at 7 bases. This CDR3 comprises 14 residues. Germline CDR1 is MDHEN and CDR2 is SYDVKM. The V and J ends lost 7 bases and 4 bases, in that order; junction bases with no gene match: 10. CDR3 nucleotide sequence: TGTGCCAGCACCTCTCCGGGACAGACGTACGAGCAGTACTTC. It translates to CASTSPGQTYEQYF.

Comments on this clonotype: This could be a read error, since a much larger clone is one nucleotide away. The rearrangement joins TRBV24-1 to TRBJ2-5; tentatively, D is TRBD2 (6 bases). From germline, CDR1 is KGHDR and CDR2 SFDVKD. CDR3 length: 13 amino acids. As DNA, the CDR3 is TGTGCCACCAGTGATGGGACTCAAGAGATCCAGTACTTC. Translated, it gives CATSDGTQEIQYF.